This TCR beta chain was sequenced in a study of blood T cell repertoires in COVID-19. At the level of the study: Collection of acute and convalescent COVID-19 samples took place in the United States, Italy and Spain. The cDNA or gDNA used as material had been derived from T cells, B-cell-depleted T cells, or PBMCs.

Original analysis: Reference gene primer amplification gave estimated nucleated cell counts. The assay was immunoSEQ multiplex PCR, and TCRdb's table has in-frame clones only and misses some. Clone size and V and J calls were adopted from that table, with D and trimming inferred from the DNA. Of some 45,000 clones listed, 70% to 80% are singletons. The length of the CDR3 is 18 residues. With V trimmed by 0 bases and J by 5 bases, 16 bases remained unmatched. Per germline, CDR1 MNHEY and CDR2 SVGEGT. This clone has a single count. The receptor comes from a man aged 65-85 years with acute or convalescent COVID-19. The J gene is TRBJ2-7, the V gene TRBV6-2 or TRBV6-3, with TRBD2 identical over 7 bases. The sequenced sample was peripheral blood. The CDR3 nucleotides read TGTGCCAGCAGTTACTCGTTAGAATGGGAGAGCGGGGTCGACGAGCAGTACTTC. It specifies CASSYSLEWESGVDEQYF.